This entry describes one T cell receptor (beta chain). What it recognizes is unknown. The CDR3 has 15 amino acids. CDR1 SGHKS and CDR2 YYEKEE come from the germline V gene (reference sequence). V lost 4 bases, J lost 3 bases, and 14 bases lay in between. The data were produced by immunoSEQ multiplex PCR, yet TCRdb's version contains in-frame clones alone and is incomplete. The sample records more than 30,000 clones, roughly 80% being singletons. The data originate from a study of vaccination effects on CD4 cells after COVID-19. Following culture for under 12 days, CD4+ T cells were isolated. General study results and limits: After vaccination, at late timepoints, clones induced by infection and by vaccine contracted markedly. The study found that only 1 of 255 vaccine-induced clones from healthy vaccinees cross-reacted with common cold coronaviruses.

The TCR was taken from a human donor who received a COVID-19 vaccine. Sequenced material: CD4+ T cells from PBMCs cultured without peptide, taken before COVID-19 vaccination. This chain links TRBV5-5 with TRBJ1-5; possibly TRBD1 for D (6 bases). This chain's CDR3 is CASSGLWGANQPQHF. Here the CDR3 DNA reads TGTGCCAGCAGCGGGCTATGGGGGGCCAATCAGCCCCAGCATTTT.